A selection of T cell receptor beta chains follows, all from one sample in a study of cytomegalovirus exposure and HLA in healthy donors. The repertoire was sequenced with immunoSEQ multiplex PCR; TCRdb's copy has only in-frame clones and lacks some. The repertoire consists of 130,000 to 150,000 clones, with roughly 87% occurring once and the leading ten covering approximately 10%. The sequenced material came from PBMCs. These receptor sequences come from a woman younger than 30 in good health and CMV-seropositive. CDR3s include the opening cysteine and the closing phenylalanine or tryptophan. A D gene is named only where the DNA matches it firmly. Some rows mark clone size as missing; the rest say once, few, many or name a class of expanded clone.

d_call,j_call,v_call,clone_size,cdr3_aa,cdr3_nt
NA,TRBJ2-3,TRBV7-2,NA,CASSPAGLSSTDTQYF,TGTGCCAGCAGCCCCGCGGGACTCTCCAGCACAGATACGCAGTATTTT
NA,TRBJ2-7,TRBV19,NA,CASSVAGRSYEQYF,TGTGCCAGTTCCGTCGCGGGTCGGTCCTACGAGCAGTACTTC
NA,TRBJ1-5,TRBV21-1,NA,CASSKLERRPPFSNQPQHF,TGTGCCAGCAGCAAATTAGAACGCAGGCCGCCCTTTAGCAATCAGCCCCAGCATTTT
TRBD1,TRBJ1-3,TRBV10-3,NA,CAITAGTGGYTGNTIYF,TGTGCCATCACCGCCGGGACAGGGGGTTACACTGGAAACACCATATATTTT
TRBD2,TRBJ2-1,TRBV7-6,NA,CASSQYLAGDTYNEQFF,TGTGCCAGCAGCCAATACTTAGCGGGGGACACCTACAATGAGCAGTTCTTC
NA,TRBJ1-2,TRBV5-5,NA,CASSPDSGGYGYTF,TGTGCCAGCAGCCCGGACAGCGGAGGCTATGGCTACACCTTC
NA,TRBJ1-1,TRBV29-1,NA,CSAGVGEAFF,TGCAGTGCGGGTGTAGGTGAAGCTTTCTTT
NA,TRBJ1-2,TRBV4-2,NA,CASSQAPGPTGYTF,TGTGCCAGCAGCCAAGCCCCAGGCCCGACTGGCTACACCTTC
TRBD2,TRBJ2-3,TRBV18,NA,CASSAKRGGITDTQYF,TGTGCCAGCTCAGCAAAGCGGGGGGGCATCACAGATACGCAGTATTTT
NA,TRBJ1-4,TRBV28,NA,CASSGSLGATNEKLFF,TGTGCCAGCAGTGGCTCTTTGGGAGCAACTAATGAAAAACTGTTTTTT
TRBD1,TRBJ1-6,TRBV27,once,CASSPTDRGNSPLHF,TGTGCCAGCAGTCCAACCGACAGGGGGAATTCACCCCTCCACTTT
NA,TRBJ2-5,TRBV7-6,NA,CASSLGGIWETQYF,TGTGCCAGCAGCTTAGGAGGGATTTGGGAGACCCAGTACTTC
NA,TRBJ1-1,TRBV5-4,NA,CASSSGGQNTEAFF,TGTGCCAGCAGCTCTGGGGGACAAAACACTGAAGCTTTCTTT
TRBD1,TRBJ2-2,TRBV2,NA,CASSFRQGANTGELFF,TGTGCCAGCAGCTTCAGACAGGGGGCGAACACCGGGGAGCTGTTTTTT
NA,TRBJ2-7,TRBV7-2,few,CASSFDSSYEQYF,TGTGCCAGCAGCTTCGACAGCTCCTACGAGCAGTACTTC
NA,TRBJ2-1,TRBV30,few,CAWSMAEAGNNEQFF,TGTGCCTGGAGTATGGCCGAGGCGGGGAACAATGAGCAGTTCTTC
TRBD1,TRBJ1-2,TRBV9,NA,CASSVGQGVIHNYGYTF,TGTGCCAGCAGCGTGGGACAGGGGGTGATCCACAACTATGGCTACACCTTC
NA,TRBJ1-5,TRBV30,few,CAWSVAGAGQPQHF,TGTGCCTGGAGTGTAGCGGGGGCTGGTCAGCCCCAGCATTTT
TRBD1,TRBJ2-7,TRBV4-1,NA,CASSQDQGQGNEQYF,TGCGCCAGCAGCCAAGATCAAGGACAGGGGAACGAGCAGTACTTC
NA,TRBJ1-3,TRBV6-5,NA,CASSYSYRAGNTIYF,TGTGCCAGCAGTTACTCGTACAGGGCTGGAAACACCATATATTTT
NA,TRBJ2-3,TRBV7-2,NA,CASSLTTYGPDTQYF,TGTGCCAGCAGCTTGACTACCTACGGACCGGATACGCAGTATTTT
NA,TRBJ1-2,TRBV7-9,NA,CASSPGGAYGYTF,TGTGCCAGCAGCCCCGGCGGGGCCTATGGCTACACCTTC
TRBD2,TRBJ2-7,TRBV7-9,NA,CASSPSGGFEQYF,TGTGCCAGCAGCCCGAGCGGGGGGTTCGAGCAGTACTTC
TRBD2,TRBJ2-3,TRBV29-1,NA,CSASGTREYF,TGCAGCGCCTCCGGGACTAGGGAGTATTTT
TRBD1,TRBJ2-3,TRBV5-1,NA,CASSSFDRGWTDTQYF,TGCGCCAGCAGCTCCTTCGACAGGGGATGGACAGATACGCAGTATTTT
NA,TRBJ2-1,TRBV28,NA,CASSFGGTLNNEQFF,TGTGCCAGCAGTTTTGGGGGGACCTTAAACAATGAGCAGTTCTTC
TRBD2,TRBJ2-3,TRBV5-1,once,CASSSGTSGPSTDTQYF,TGCGCCAGCAGCTCGGGGACTAGCGGGCCTAGCACAGATACGCAGTATTTT
TRBD1,TRBJ2-2,TRBV5-1,NA,CASSPLGQGATNTGELFF,TGCGCCAGCAGCCCCCTAGGACAGGGGGCGACGAACACCGGGGAGCTGTTTTTT
NA,TRBJ1-2,TRBV6-5,NA,CASSYRGSHGYTF,TGTGCCAGCAGTTACCGGGGGAGCCATGGCTACACCTTC
NA,TRBJ2-7,TRBV6-6,once,CASKNQDSSYEQYF,TGTGCCAGCAAGAATCAGGACAGCTCCTACGAGCAGTACTTC
TRBD1,TRBJ2-2,TRBV6-5,NA,CASSPTGDAGELFF,TGTGCCAGCAGTCCGACAGGGGACGCCGGGGAGCTGTTTTTT
TRBD1,TRBJ1-5,TRBV6-5,NA,CASSSDRVYSNQPQHF,TGTGCCAGCAGTTCTGACAGGGTTTATAGCAATCAGCCCCAGCATTTT
TRBD2,TRBJ2-1,TRBV27,NA,CASSLSASGGLNEQFF,TGTGCCAGCAGTTTATCAGCTAGCGGGGGGTTAAATGAGCAGTTCTTC
TRBD1,TRBJ1-4,TRBV5-4,NA,CASSHGQGIGSEKLFF,TGTGCCAGCAGCCACGGACAGGGGATAGGAAGCGAAAAACTGTTTTTT
TRBD2,TRBJ2-7,TRBV4-1,NA,CASSHPSGGTSYEQYF,TGCGCCAGCAGCCATCCCAGCGGGGGAACCTCCTACGAGCAGTACTTC
TRBD2,TRBJ2-2,TRBV11-2,NA,CASTSRGGTSYNRGAVF,TGTGCCAGCACCTCCCGTGGAGGGACTAGCTATAACCGGGGAGCTGTTTTT
NA,TRBJ1-1,TRBV10-3,NA,CATGEVNTEAFF,TGTGCCACGGGGGAAGTAAACACTGAAGCTTTCTTT
TRBD2,TRBJ2-5,TRBV19,NA,CASSNTGTTKTQYF,TGTGCCAGTAGTAACACCGGGACTACAAAGACCCAGTACTTC
NA,TRBJ2-6,TRBV19,NA,CASSIRGGGGANVLTF,TGTGCCAGTAGTATAAGGGGGGGCGGTGGGGCCAACGTCCTGACTTTC
NA,TRBJ1-2,TRBV4-1,few,CASSQGVGGPGYTF,TGCGCCAGCAGCCAAGGAGTGGGAGGGCCTGGCTACACCTTC
NA,TRBJ2-7,TRBV27,NA,CASSLLKAPGLTYEQYF,TGTGCCAGCAGTTTACTTAAAGCCCCGGGACTCACCTACGAGCAGTACTTC
TRBD1,TRBJ1-2,TRBV5-1,NA,CASSQTGDYGYTF,TGCGCCAGCAGCCAGACAGGGGACTATGGCTACACCTTC
TRBD1,TRBJ1-4,TRBV11-2,NA,CASSLPDRGHEKLFF,TGTGCCAGCAGCCTCCCCGACAGGGGGCACGAAAAACTGTTTTTT
TRBD1,TRBJ1-2,TRBV6-5,NA,CASSYVAGQGSGYTF,TGTGCCAGCAGTTACGTAGCGGGACAGGGGTCTGGCTACACCTTC
NA,TRBJ1-5,TRBV7-4,NA,CASSFPNQAGCSSNQPQHF,TGTGCCAGCAGCTTTCCAAATCAGGCAGGGTGTTCGAGCAATCAGCCCCAGCATTTT
TRBD1,TRBJ1-2,TRBV13,NA,CASSSQGAGGYTF,TGTGCCAGCAGCTCACAGGGGGCGGGTGGCTACACCTTC
TRBD1,TRBJ2-3,TRBV6-1,NA,CASMDRGRTDTQYF,TGTGCCAGCATGGACAGGGGGCGGACAGATACGCAGTATTTT
NA,TRBJ1-1,TRBV28,NA,CASSLQWNTEAFF,TGTGCCAGCAGCCTCCAGTGGAACACTGAAGCTTTCTTT